Below, 22 T cell receptor beta chains from the same sample are listed, as sequenced in a study of CD8 T cells in ankylosing spondylitis. TCRdb analysed the 5' RACE reads with MiXCR anew, one entry per CDR3 protein. The table includes approximately 250,000 distinct CDR3 sequences, roughly 8.2% detected once. The specimen was blood, either unsorted or a sorted T cell fraction (not recorded which). Source of these receptors: a female donor with ankylosing spondylitis or in good health (not recorded which).

Regarding this clonotype: This sequence may be a read error, since a much larger clone differs from it by one base. The chain employs TRBV14 and TRBJ1-1, with D unclear. Germline V gives CDR1 SGHDN, CDR2 FVKESK. CDR3 size: 15 residues. The CDR3 reads CGSSPLDGPNTEAFF. The CDR3 coding sequence is TGTGGCAGCAGCCCTCTGGACGGACCGAACACTGAAGCTTTCTTT. Based on the CDR3 plus reference TRBV14 and TRBJ1-1, the full variable domain is EAGVTQFPSHSVIEKGQTVTLRCDPISGHDNLYWYRRVMGKEIKFLLHFVKESKQDESGMPNNRFLAERTGGTYSTLKVQPAELEDSGVYFCGSSPLDGPNTEAFFGQGTRLTVV.

This clonotype was counted many times. The chain combines TRBV27 with TRBJ2-1; either TRBD1 or TRBD2 may supply D (5 bases each). The CDR3 contains 16 residues. In germline, CDR1 is MNHEY, CDR2 SMNVEV (reference sequence). The V end lost 3 bases, the J end lost 3 bases, and 15 bases lay between the germline ends. Here the CDR3 reads CASSLREWGHYNEQFF. CDR3 nucleotide sequence: TGTGCCAGCAGTTTGAGGGAGTGGGGCCACTACAATGAGCAGTTCTTC.

The rearrangement joins TRBV19 to TRBJ2-1, with 12 positions matching TRBD2. The V gene end was trimmed by 7 bases and the J gene end by 6 bases; junction bases not matched to a gene: 10. This CDR3 spans 16 amino acids. Germline CDR1 LNHDA, CDR2 SQIVND (reference sequence). CDR3 nucleotides: TGTGCCAGTACCCTAGCCCTAGCGGGAGGGCCCAATGAGCAGTTCTTC. Its protein product is CASTLALAGGPNEQFF.

This clonotype showed up many times. The chain links TRBV29-1 to TRBJ2-7; D is perhaps TRBD2 (7 bases). V was trimmed by 3 bases and J by 5 bases, leaving 14 bases between them. CDR3 length equals 13 residues. Germline loops: CDR1 SQVTM, CDR2 ANQGSEA. DNA of the CDR3: TGCAGCGTTGATCGCGGGGGCGGGGACGAGCAGTACTTC. The encoded protein is CSVDRGGGDEQYF.

The genes are TRBV7-2 and TRBJ1-1, with 9 positions matching TRBD1. Germline V gene data show CDR1 as SGHTA and CDR2 as FQGNSA. Trimming took 2 bases from V and 5 from J; bases not matched to a gene: 9. This CDR3 region has 16 residues. The CDR3 spells CASSLNVGTGRTEAFF. CDR3 bases: TGTGCCAGCAGCTTAAATGTGGGGACAGGGAGGACTGAAGCTTTCTTT.

At least ten counts were recorded for this clonotype. The rearrangement joins TRBV10-3 to TRBJ1-4; a possible D gene is TRBD1 (5 bases). The V and J ends lost 6 bases and 3 bases respectively, with 5 bases between them. Germline assignment: CDR1 ENHRY and CDR2 SYGVKD. CDR3 length: 12 residues. The CDR3 DNA reads as TGTGCCATCAGAGGGGCTAATGAAAAACTGTTTTTT. Its translation is CAIRGANEKLFF.

This clonotype was observed at least ten times. The DNA for the CDR3 is TGCAGTGCTAGAGATCGCAGGGGACTAGCGGGAGGGGGGTACGAGCAGTACTTC. It specifies CSARDRRGLAGGGYEQYF. The chain uses TRBV20-1 and TRBJ2-7; 16 positions agree with TRBD2. The CDR3 sequence is 18 residues long. The J segment lost 4 bases and the V segment lost 0 bases, leaving 9 bases of the junction unmatched. Germline V lookup: CDR1 DFQATT, CDR2 SNEGSKA (reference sequence).

Turning to this clonotype: A much larger clone differs by one base, so this may be a read error. The chain couples TRBV6-2 or TRBV6-3 to TRBJ2-5, with 7 bases matching TRBD1. This CDR3 is built from 15 residues. Germline CDR1 reads MNHEY; CDR2 reads SVGEGT. CDR3 in amino acids: CANSDQGQLQETQYF. DNA of the CDR3: TGTGCCAACAGTGACCAGGGACAGCTCCAAGAGACCCAGTACTTC.

This clonotype was recorded at least ten times. This chain links TRBV5-1 with TRBJ1-4; D remains ambiguous. V gave up 2 bases and J gave up 8 bases, with 10 bases separating them. Germline V lookup: CDR1 SGHRS, CDR2 YFSETQ. This CDR3 is 13 amino acids long. CDR3: CASSFGIGEKLFF. The CDR3 DNA is TGCGCCAGCAGCTTTGGCATTGGGGAAAAACTGTTTTTT.

Many counts were recorded for this clonotype. The rearrangement joins TRBV3-1 to TRBJ2-2; D gene uncertain. Germline V lookup: CDR1 LGHDT, CDR2 YNNKEL (reference sequence). Trimming shortened V by 0 bases and J by 4 bases, and 12 bases separated the two germline ends. The CDR3 length is 16 residues. The CDR3 sequence is CASSQDTRWVTGELFF. In DNA, the CDR3 is TGTGCCAGCAGCCAAGATACCCGGTGGGTCACCGGGGAGCTGTTTTTT.

This clonotype was picked up many times. The genes are TRBV30 and TRBJ1-5; D is unresolved. Germline CDR1 and CDR2: GTSNPN and SVGIG (reference sequence). Between the trimmed V and J ends, which lost 2 bases and 5 bases, there was a span of 10 bases. This CDR3 is 13 amino acids long. CDR3 loop: CAWSSREDQPQHF. As DNA, the CDR3 is TGTGCCTGGAGTTCGAGGGAGGATCAGCCCCAGCATTTT.

This clonotype was counted at least ten times. The chain recombines TRBV3-1 with TRBJ2-2; D is unresolved. Germline V gives CDR1 LGHDT, CDR2 YNNKEL (reference sequence). The CDR3 has 15 amino acids. Trimming took off 8 bases at V and 7 bases at J, with 20 bases between the two ends. CDR3 in amino acids: CASQSSQVFGGELFF. CDR3 DNA sequence: TGTGCCAGCCAGTCCTCTCAGGTGTTTGGCGGGGAGCTGTTTTTT.

This clonotype has ten or more counts. V is TRBV29-1 and J is TRBJ1-6; a weak D match, TRBD1 (6 bases). This CDR3 is built from 13 residues. V dropped 5 bases and J dropped 8 bases, with 13 bases sitting between them. Germline V CDR1 and CDR2: SQVTM, ANQGSEA. The CDR3: CSVSQGGDSPLHF. In DNA form, the CDR3 reads TGCAGCGTTTCACAGGGTGGTGATTCACCCCTCCACTTT.

This clonotype was detected many times. The V and J genes are TRBV6-2 or TRBV6-3 and TRBJ1-2; D is ambiguous. Germline V gene lookup returns CDR1 MNHEY and CDR2 SVGEGT. The CDR3 runs 11 residues. Trimming pared 6 bases from V and 5 bases from J, leaving 7 bases between. CDR3 loop: CASSRTYGYTF. In DNA form, the CDR3 reads TGTGCCAGCAGCCGGACGTATGGCTACACCTTC.

The table lists this clonotype with a few counts. The rearrangement uses TRBV20-1 and TRBJ2-6; D may match TRBD1 or TRBD2 (6 bases each). The CDR3 length is 17 residues. CDR1 and CDR2 (germline): DFQATT, SNEGSKA (reference sequence). Trimming cost V 3 bases and J 0 bases, with 15 bases left between them. The CDR3 loop is CSASGGPPSSGANVLTF. Here the CDR3 DNA reads TGCAGTGCTAGCGGGGGCCCTCCAAGCTCTGGGGCCAACGTCCTGACTTTC.

This clonotype showed up many times. This chain links TRBV19 with TRBJ2-1, with D unresolved. Trimming stripped 1 base from V and 7 bases from J, with 11 bases between. The length of the CDR3 is 14 residues. Germline V lookup: CDR1 LNHDA, CDR2 SQIVND (reference sequence). The CDR3 spells CASSIGGRWNEQFF. Here the CDR3 DNA reads TGTGCCAGTAGTATAGGGGGTAGGTGGAATGAGCAGTTCTTC.

In its sample, this clonotype was seen many times. This rearrangement joins TRBV7-8 to TRBJ2-1; D tentatively reads TRBD1 or TRBD2 (5 bases each). Germline CDR1 reads SGHVS; CDR2 reads FQNEAQ. Trimming removed 1 base from V and 10 bases from J, with 11 bases in between. This CDR3 is built from 13 residues. The CDR3 reads CASSLESGSEQFF. The CDR3, as DNA: TGTGCCAGCAGCTTAGAGTCAGGGAGCGAGCAGTTCTTC.

V gene TRBV29-1 combines with J gene TRBJ2-7; 11 nucleotides align to TRBD2. This CDR3 contains 17 residues. V trimming: 7 bases; J trimming: 3 bases; junction bases outside the gene matches: 17. Germline lookup yields CDR1 SQVTM and CDR2 ANQGSEA. CDR3 amino acids: CSGRGTSGRLSDYEQYF. CDR3 nucleotide sequence: TGCAGCGGGAGGGGGACTAGCGGACGATTGAGCGACTACGAGCAGTACTTC.

This clonotype was recorded many times. The CDR3 reads CASSSQAGANTQYF. As DNA, the CDR3 is TGTGCCAGCAGTTCCCAGGCGGGGGCAAATACGCAGTATTTT. V gene TRBV12-3 or TRBV12-4 combines with J gene TRBJ2-3; a possible D gene is TRBD2 (7 bases). V was pared by 4 bases and J by 7 bases, with 15 bases between. This CDR3 contains 14 residues.

This clonotype was counted between two and nine times. The chain uses TRBV6-2 or TRBV6-3 and TRBJ1-1; D not resolved. The CDR3 length is 13 residues. The germline V and J ends were trimmed by 8 bases and 2 bases, with 12 bases remaining between them. The V gene's germline CDR1 is MNHEY and CDR2 SVGEGT. CDR3 protein: CASSYTLNTEAFF. The CDR3 DNA sequence: TGTGCCAGCTCTTACACGTTAAACACTGAAGCTTTCTTT.

There are a few counts of this clonotype. The chain has TRBV11-3 and TRBJ2-1, with a possible D match to TRBD1 (7 bases). Per the germline V gene, CDR1 is SGHNT and CDR2 is YENEEA. CDR3 length: 15 amino acids. V dropped 5 bases and J dropped 3 bases, with 14 bases sitting between them. The CDR3: CASSRGTEFYNEQFF. The CDR3 DNA reads TGTGCCAGCAGCCGCGGGACAGAGTTCTACAATGAGCAGTTCTTC.

This clonotype was detected ten times or more. The chain carries TRBV6-1 and TRBJ1-6, with unresolved D. Looked up from germline, CDR1 is MNHNS and CDR2 is SASEGT. There are 15 residues in the CDR3. Between the trimmed V and J ends, which lost 7 bases and 9 bases, there was a span of 19 bases. CDR3 region: CASKWAPQTSSPLHF. In DNA form, the CDR3 reads TGTGCCAGCAAGTGGGCCCCCCAGACTAGTTCACCCCTCCACTTT.